This TCR beta chain is drawn from a study of T cell repertoires in cytomegalovirus infection. Study-wide context: The authors used CMV epitopes that were HLA-C-restricted (recently identified) and HLA-B-restricted (well studied). Evidence of both CMV infection and a matching HLA type came from public TCR beta signatures.

The CDR3 length is 15 residues. The germline V and J ends were trimmed by 4 bases and 0 bases, with 11 bases remaining between them. Germline V gene sequence: CDR1 SGHNT, CDR2 YYREEE (reference sequence). TCRdb redid the calling of the reads with MiXCR, one entry per CDR3 protein. This sample has some 500,000 distinct CDR3 sequences, with 30% to 35% found just once. Comment on this clonotype: No antigen is known for it.

Notes on the study in general: It was HLA-C-restricted CMV-specific TCR beta clonotypes that dominated the response ex vivo. The cumulative frequency of public TCR beta families identified carriers of CMV plus the relevant HLA.

This chain connects TRBV5-4 to TRBJ1-3; D remains ambiguous. This TCR was recovered from a human donor in good health (CMV status not recorded). Some clones in this sample may be carry-over from other donors' samples. This specimen was cultured PBMCs, taken from culture after CMV antigen stimulation. The CDR3 DNA reads as TGTGCCAGCAGCCCTACACATCCCTCTGGAAACACCATATATTTT. Protein product: CASSPTHPSGNTIYF.